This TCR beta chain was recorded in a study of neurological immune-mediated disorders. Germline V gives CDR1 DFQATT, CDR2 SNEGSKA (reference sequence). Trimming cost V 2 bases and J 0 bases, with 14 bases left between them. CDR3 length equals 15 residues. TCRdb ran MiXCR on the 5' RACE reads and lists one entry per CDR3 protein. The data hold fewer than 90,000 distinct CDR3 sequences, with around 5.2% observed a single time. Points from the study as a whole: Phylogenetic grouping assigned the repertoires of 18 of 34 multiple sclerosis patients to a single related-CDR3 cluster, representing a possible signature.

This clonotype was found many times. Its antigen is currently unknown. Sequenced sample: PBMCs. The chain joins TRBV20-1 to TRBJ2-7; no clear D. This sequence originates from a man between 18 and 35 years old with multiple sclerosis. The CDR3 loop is CSARPPGRSSYEQYF. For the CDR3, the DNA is TGCAGTGCTAGACCGCCCGGCAGGAGCTCCTACGAGCAGTACTTC.